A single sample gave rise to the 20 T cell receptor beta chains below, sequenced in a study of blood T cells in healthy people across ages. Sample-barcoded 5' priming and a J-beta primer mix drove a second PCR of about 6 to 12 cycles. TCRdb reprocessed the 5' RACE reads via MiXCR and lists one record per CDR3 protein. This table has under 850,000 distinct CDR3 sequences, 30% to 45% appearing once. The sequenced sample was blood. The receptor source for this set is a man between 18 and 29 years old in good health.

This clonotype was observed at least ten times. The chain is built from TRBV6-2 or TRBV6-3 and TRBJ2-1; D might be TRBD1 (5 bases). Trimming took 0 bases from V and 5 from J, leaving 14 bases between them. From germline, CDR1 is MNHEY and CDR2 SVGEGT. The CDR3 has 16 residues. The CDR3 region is CASSYSKGQADNEQFF. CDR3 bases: TGTGCCAGCAGTTACTCGAAGGGGCAGGCCGACAATGAGCAGTTCTTC.

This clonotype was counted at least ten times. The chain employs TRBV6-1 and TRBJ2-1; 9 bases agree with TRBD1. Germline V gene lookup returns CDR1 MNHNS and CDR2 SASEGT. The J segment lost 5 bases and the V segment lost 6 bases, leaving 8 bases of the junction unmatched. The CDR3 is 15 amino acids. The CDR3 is CASSLTGGRNNEQFF. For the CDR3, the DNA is TGTGCCAGCAGCCTGACAGGGGGGCGAAACAATGAGCAGTTCTTC.

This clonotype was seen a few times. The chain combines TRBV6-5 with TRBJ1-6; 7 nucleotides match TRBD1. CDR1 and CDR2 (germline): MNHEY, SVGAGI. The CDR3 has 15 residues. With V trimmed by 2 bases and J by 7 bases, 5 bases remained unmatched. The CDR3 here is CASSYATGTNSPLHF. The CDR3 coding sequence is TGTGCCAGCAGTTACGCGACAGGGACAAATTCACCCCTCCACTTT.

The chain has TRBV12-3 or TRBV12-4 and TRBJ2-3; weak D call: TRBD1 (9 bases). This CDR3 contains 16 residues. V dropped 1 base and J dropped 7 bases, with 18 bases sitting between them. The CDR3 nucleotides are TGTGCCAGCAGTTTAGGGGGGACAGGGACTAGGCATACGCAGTATTTT. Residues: CASSLGGTGTRHTQYF.

CDR3 nucleotides: TGTGCCAGCAGCTTGGCCGCCTTGAGCTCCTATAATTCACCCCTCCACTTT. Its protein product is CASSLAALSSYNSPLHF. This chain links TRBV7-9 with TRBJ1-6, with D uncertain. CDR1 is SEHNR and CDR2 is FQNEAQ in the germline V gene (reference sequence). Trimming removed 3 bases from V and 0 bases from J, with 12 bases in between. CDR3 length: 17 amino acids.

The CDR3 region has the DNA TGCAGCTCGTCAGGGGAACTATTCAATGAGCAGTACTTC. Translated, it gives CSSSGELFNEQYF. The chain joins TRBV29-1 to TRBJ2-5; the D gene is possibly TRBD1 (6 bases). This CDR3 contains 13 residues. V shed 8 bases and J shed 11 bases, with 24 bases lying between them. Germline values: CDR1 SQVTM, CDR2 ANQGSEA. Full variable domain (outside the CDR3, taken from reference TRBV29-1 and TRBJ2-5): SAVISQKPSRDICQRGTSLTIQCQVDSQVTMMFWYRQQPGQSLTLIATANQGSEATYESGFVIDKFPISRPNLTFSTLTVSNMSPEDSSIYLCSSSGELFNEQYFGPGTRLLVL.

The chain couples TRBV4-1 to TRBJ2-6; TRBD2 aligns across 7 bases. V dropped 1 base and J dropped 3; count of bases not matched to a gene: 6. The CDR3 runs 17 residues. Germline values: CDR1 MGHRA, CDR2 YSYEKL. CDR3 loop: CASSQVVGGSGANVLTF. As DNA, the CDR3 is TGCGCCAGCAGCCAAGTTGTAGGCGGGAGTGGGGCCAACGTCCTGACTTTC.

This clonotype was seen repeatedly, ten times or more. The chain's CDR3 is CSARDGDSAGYTF. CDR3 coding DNA: TGCAGTGCTAGGGACGGGGACAGTGCCGGCTACACCTTC. This chain connects TRBV20-1 to TRBJ1-2, with TRBD1 matching 7 bases. This CDR3 is 13 amino acids long. The germline CDR1 and CDR2 sequences are DFQATT and SNEGSKA (reference sequence). After removal of 3 bases from V and 8 bases from J, the junction contained 9 bases not matched to a gene.

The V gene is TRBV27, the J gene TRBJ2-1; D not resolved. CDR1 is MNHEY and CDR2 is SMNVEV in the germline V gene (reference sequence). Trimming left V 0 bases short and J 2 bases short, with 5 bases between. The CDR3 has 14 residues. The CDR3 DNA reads TGTGCCAGCAGTTTATCGGCGGCCTACAATGAGCAGTTCTTC. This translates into CASSLSAAYNEQFF.

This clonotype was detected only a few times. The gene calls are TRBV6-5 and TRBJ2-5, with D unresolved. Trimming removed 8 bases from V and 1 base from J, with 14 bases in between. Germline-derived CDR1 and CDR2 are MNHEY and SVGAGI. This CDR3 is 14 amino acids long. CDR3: CASSLSHLQETQYF. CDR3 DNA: TGTGCCAGCTCACTAAGTCACCTCCAAGAGACCCAGTACTTC.

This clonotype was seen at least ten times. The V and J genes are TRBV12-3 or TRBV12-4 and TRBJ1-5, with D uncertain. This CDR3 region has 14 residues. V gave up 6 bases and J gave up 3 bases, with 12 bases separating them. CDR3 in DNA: TGTGCCAGCAGATCTACTGACACCAATCAGCCCCAGCATTTT. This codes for CASRSTDTNQPQHF.

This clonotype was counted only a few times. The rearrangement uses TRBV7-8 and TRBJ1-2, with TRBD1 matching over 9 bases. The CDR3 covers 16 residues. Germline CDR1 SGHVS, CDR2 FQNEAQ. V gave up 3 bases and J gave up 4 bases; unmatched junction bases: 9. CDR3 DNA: TGTGCCAGCAGCTTGGACAGGGGTCCCCCGATCTATGGCTACACCTTC. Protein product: CASSLDRGPPIYGYTF.

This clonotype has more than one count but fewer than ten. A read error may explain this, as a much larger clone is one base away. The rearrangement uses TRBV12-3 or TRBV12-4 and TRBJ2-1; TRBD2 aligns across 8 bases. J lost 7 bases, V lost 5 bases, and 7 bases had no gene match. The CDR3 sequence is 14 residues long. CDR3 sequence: CASSAGGDLNEQFF. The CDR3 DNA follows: TGTGCCAGCAGTGCGGGGGGCGATTTGAATGAGCAGTTCTTC.

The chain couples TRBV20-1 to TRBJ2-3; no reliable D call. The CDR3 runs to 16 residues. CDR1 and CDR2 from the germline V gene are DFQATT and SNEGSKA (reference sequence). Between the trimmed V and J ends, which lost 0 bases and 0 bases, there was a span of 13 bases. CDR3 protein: CSARDFGPASTDTQYF. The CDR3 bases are TGCAGTGCTAGAGATTTTGGTCCAGCTAGCACAGATACGCAGTATTTT.

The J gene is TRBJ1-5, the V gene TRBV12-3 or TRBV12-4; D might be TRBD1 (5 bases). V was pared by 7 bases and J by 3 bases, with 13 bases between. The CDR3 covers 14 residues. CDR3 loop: CASTQDRANQPQHF. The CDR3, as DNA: TGTGCCAGCACCCAAGACAGAGCCAATCAGCCCCAGCATTTT.

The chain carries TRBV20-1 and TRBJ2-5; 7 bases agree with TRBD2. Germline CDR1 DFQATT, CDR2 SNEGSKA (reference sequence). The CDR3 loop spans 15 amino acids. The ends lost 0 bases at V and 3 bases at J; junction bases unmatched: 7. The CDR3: CSARDLILAEETQYF. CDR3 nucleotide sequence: TGCAGTGCTAGAGATTTGATCCTAGCGGAAGAGACCCAGTACTTC.

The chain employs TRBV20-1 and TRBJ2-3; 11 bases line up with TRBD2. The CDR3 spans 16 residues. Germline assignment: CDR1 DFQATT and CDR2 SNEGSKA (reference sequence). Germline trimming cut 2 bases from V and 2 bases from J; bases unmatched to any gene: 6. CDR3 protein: CSARPMTSGITDTQYF. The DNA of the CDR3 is TGCAGTGCTAGACCTATGACTAGCGGGATCACAGATACGCAGTATTTT.

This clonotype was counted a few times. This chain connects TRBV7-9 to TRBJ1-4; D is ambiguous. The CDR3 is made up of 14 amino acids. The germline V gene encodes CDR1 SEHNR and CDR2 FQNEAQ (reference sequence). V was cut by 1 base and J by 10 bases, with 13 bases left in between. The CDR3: CASSLERRLGKLFF. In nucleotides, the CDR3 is TGTGCCAGCAGCTTAGAGAGGAGGTTGGGAAAACTGTTTTTT.

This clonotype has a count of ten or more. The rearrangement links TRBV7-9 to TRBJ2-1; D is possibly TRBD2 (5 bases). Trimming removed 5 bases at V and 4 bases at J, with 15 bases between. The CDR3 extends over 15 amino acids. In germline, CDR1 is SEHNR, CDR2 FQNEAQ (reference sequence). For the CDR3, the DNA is TGTGCCAGCAGCCCCTCTGCTAGCTCGTACAATGAGCAGTTCTTC. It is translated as CASSPSASSYNEQFF.

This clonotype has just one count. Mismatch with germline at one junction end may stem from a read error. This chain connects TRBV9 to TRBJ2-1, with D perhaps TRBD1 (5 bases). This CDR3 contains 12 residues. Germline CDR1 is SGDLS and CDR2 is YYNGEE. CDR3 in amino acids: CANSTSSQGQFF. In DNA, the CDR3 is TGTGCCAACAGCACCAGCTCCCAGGGGCAGTTCTTC.